This record covers a single T cell receptor (beta chain). V lost 7 bases, J lost 5 bases, and 11 bases lay in between. CDR1 is MNHEY, CDR2 SMNVEV, per germline (reference sequence). This CDR3 spans 13 amino acids. TCRdb's copy holds only in-frame clones and misses some; the assay was immunoSEQ multiplex PCR. Among around 200,000 clones listed, 80% were seen once. The sample belongs to a study of blood T cell repertoires in COVID-19. Sequences were obtained from peripheral blood. The chain combines TRBV27 with TRBJ2-2; a weak D match, TRBD1 (5 bases). This receptor was identified in a woman aged 70-85 years with acute or convalescent COVID-19. The CDR3 sequence is CASTPRGTGELFF. The CDR3 DNA sequence: TGTGCCAGCACCCCAAGGGGAACCGGGGAGCTGTTTTTT.